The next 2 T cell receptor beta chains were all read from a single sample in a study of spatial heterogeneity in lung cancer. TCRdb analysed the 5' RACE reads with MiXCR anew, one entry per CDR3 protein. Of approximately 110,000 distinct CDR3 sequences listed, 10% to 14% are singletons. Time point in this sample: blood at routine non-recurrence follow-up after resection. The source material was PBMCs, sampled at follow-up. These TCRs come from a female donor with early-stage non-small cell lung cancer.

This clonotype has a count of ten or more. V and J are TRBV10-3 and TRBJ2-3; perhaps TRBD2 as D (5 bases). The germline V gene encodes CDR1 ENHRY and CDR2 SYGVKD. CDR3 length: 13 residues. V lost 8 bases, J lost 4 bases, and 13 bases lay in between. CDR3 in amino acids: CAIAGQRADTQYF. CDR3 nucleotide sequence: TGTGCCATCGCTGGGCAGAGGGCAGATACGCAGTATTTT.

CDR3 sequence reads: CASSLWLTSGSYEQYF. The CDR3 DNA is TGTGCCAGCAGTTTATGGCTGACTAGCGGGAGTTACGAGCAGTACTTC. The rearrangement links TRBV28 to TRBJ2-7, with 12 bases that match TRBD2. CDR3 length: 16 residues. Germline V gene sequence: CDR1 MDHEN, CDR2 SYDVKM. V lost 0 bases, J lost 4 bases, and 4 bases stayed unmatched. The full variable domain, rest sourced from reference TRBV28 and TRBJ2-7, is DVKVTQSSRYLVKRTGEKVFLECVQDMDHENMFWYRQDPGLGLRLIYFSYDVKMKEKGDIPEGYSVSREKKERFSLILESASTNQTSMYLCASSLWLTSGSYEQYFGPGTRLTVT.